This record covers a single T cell receptor beta chain. This sample is drawn from a study of T cell clonotyping in hematopoietic cell transplantation. Sequencing used immunoSEQ multiplex PCR; TCRdb keeps in-frame clones, though not all of them. Found here are about 69,000 clones, approximately 94% of them singletons; the top ten hold roughly 1.5%. The germline V and J ends were trimmed by 6 bases and 3 bases, with 11 bases remaining between them. The CDR3 covers 13 residues. The V gene's germline CDR1 is MNHEY and CDR2 SMNVEV (reference sequence). The chain links TRBV27 to TRBJ1-1, with D maybe TRBD1 (5 bases). This TCR was recovered from a man aged 50 to 59 in good health. Some clones in this sample may be carry-over from other donors' samples. Sequencing input: peripheral blood mononuclear cells. The CDR3 DNA follows: TGTGCCAGCAGGGCACAGGTATACACTGAAGCTTTCTTT. Translating gives CASRAQVYTEAFF.